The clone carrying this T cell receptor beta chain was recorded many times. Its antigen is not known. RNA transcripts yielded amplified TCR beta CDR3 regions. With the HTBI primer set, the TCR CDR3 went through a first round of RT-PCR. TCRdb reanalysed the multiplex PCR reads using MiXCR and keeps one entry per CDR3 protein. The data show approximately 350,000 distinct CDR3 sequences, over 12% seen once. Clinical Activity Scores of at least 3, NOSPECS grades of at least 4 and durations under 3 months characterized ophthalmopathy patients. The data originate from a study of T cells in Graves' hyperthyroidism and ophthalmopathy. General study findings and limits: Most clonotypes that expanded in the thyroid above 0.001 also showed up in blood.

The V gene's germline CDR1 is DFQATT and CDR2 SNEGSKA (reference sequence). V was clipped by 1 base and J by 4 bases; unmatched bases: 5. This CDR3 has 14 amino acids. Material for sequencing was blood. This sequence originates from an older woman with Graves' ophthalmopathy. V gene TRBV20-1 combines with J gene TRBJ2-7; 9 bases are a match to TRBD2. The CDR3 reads CSARALAGGYEQYF. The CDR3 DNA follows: TGCAGTGCTAGAGCTCTCGCGGGGGGGTACGAGCAGTACTTC.